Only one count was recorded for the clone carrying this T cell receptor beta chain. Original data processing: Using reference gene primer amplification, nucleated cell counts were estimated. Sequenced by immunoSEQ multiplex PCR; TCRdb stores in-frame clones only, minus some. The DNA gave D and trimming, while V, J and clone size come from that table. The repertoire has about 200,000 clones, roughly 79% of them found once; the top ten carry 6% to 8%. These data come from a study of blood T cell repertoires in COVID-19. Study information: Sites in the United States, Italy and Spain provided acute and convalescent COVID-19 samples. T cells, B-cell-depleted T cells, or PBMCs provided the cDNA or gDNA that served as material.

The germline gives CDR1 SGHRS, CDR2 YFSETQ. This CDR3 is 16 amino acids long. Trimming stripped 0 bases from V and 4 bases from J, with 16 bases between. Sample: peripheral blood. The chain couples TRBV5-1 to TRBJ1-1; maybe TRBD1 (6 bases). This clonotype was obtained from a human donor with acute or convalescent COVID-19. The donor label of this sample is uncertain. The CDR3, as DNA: TGCGCCAGCAGCTTGGTGGCAGGGGTTTTGGGCACTGAAGCTTTCTTT. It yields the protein CASSLVAGVLGTEAFF.